This T cell receptor (beta chain) derives from a study of cytomegalovirus exposure and HLA in healthy donors. Study-wide context: Per a later analysis, the roughly 670 first-cohort and under 150 validation repertoires shared one platform. Findings and caveats of the study: The authors enumerated 180 or so TCR beta chains as linked to cytomegalovirus.

Trimming shortened V by 4 bases and J by 0 bases, and 7 bases separated the two germline ends. Germline CDR1 reads MNHNS; CDR2 reads SASEGT. CDR3 size: 14 residues. Concerning this clone itself: The antigen is unknown.

Using immunoSEQ multiplex PCR, the repertoire was profiled, and TCRdb retains in-frame clones only, with some absent. Of 200,000 to 250,000 clones listed, roughly 80% are singletons. The V gene is TRBV6-1, the J gene TRBJ1-5; tentative D call: TRBD1 (5 bases). The sample comprised PBMCs. The TCR originated in a woman aged 18 to 35 in good health and CMV-seronegative. The CDR3 DNA reads TGTGCCAGCAGTGTCAGGGATAGCAATCAGCCCCAGCATTTT. This sequence encodes CASSVRDSNQPQHF.